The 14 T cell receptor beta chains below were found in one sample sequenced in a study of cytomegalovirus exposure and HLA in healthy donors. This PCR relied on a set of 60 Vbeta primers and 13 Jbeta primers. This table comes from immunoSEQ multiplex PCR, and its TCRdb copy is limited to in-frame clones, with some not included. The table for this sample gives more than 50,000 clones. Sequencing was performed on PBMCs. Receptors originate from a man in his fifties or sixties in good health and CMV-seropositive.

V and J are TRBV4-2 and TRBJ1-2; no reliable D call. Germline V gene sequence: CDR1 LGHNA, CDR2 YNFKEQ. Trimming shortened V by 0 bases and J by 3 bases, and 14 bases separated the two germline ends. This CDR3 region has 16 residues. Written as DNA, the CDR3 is TGTGCCAGCAGCCAAGATTCGGCGGGAAGTTACTATGGCTACACCTTC. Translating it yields CASSQDSAGSYYGYTF.

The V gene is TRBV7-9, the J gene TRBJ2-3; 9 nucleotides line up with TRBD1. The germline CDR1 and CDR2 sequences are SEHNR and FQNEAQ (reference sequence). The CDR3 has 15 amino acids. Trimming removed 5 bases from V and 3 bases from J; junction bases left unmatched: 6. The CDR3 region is CASSPQGASTDTQYF. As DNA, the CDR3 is TGTGCCAGCAGCCCACAGGGGGCTTCAACAGATACGCAGTATTTT.

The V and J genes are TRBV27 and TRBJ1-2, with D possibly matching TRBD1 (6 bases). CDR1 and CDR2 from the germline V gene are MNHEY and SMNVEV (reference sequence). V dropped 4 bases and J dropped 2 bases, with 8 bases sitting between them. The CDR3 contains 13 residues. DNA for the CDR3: TGTGCCAGCAGTTCACAGGGAAACTATGGCTACACCTTC. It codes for CASSSQGNYGYTF.

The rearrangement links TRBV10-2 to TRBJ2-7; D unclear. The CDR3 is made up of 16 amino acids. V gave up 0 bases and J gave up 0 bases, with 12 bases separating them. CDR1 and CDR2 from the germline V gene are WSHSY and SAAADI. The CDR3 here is CASSESLREDSYEQYF. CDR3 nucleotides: TGCGCCAGCAGTGAGTCTCTGCGAGAGGACTCCTACGAGCAGTACTTC.

The CDR3 loop reads CASSPYRDRSNQPQHF. CDR3 DNA sequence: TGTGCCAGCTCACCATACCGGGACAGGAGCAATCAGCCCCAGCATTTT. The gene calls are TRBV18 and TRBJ1-5, with 8 bases identical to TRBD1. Germline-derived CDR1 and CDR2 are KGHSH and LQKENI. The V gene end was trimmed by 2 bases and the J gene end by 1 base; junction bases not matched to a gene: 4. This CDR3 has 16 amino acids.

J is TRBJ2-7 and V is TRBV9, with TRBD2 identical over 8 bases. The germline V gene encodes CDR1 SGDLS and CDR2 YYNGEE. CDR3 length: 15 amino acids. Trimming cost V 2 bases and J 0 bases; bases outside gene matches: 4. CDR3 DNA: TGTGCCAGCAGCGTCGGACTAGCTGACTCCTACGAGCAGTACTTC. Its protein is CASSVGLADSYEQYF.

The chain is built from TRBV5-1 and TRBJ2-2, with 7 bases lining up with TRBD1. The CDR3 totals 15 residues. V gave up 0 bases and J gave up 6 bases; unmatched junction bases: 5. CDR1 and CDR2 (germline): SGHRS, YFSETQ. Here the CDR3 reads CASSLATGESGELFF. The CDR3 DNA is TGCGCCAGCAGCTTGGCAACAGGGGAATCCGGGGAGCTGTTTTTT.

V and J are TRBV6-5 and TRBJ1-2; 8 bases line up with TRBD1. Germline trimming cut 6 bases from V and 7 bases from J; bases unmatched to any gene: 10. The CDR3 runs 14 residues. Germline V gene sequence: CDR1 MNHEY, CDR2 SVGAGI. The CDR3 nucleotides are TGTGCCAGCAGGGCCGGGGCAGGGGGCGCTGGCTACACCTTC. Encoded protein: CASRAGAGGAGYTF.

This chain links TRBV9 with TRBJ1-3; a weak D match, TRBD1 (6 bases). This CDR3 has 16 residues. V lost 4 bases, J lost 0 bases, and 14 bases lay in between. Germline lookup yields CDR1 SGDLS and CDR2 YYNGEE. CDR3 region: CASSYGRGSSGNTIYF. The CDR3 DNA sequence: TGTGCCAGCAGCTATGGGAGGGGGAGCTCTGGAAACACCATATATTTT.

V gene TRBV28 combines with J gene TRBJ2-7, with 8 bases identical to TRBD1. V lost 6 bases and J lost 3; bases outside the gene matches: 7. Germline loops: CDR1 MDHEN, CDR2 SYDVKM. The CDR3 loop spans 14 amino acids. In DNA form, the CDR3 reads TGTGCCAGCAGCCCCGGACAGGGTATCTACGAGCAGTACTTC. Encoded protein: CASSPGQGIYEQYF.

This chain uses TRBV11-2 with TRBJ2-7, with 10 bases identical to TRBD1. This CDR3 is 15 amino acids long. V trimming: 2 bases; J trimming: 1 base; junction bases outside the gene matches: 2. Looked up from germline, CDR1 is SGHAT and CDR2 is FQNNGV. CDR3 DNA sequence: TGTGCCAGCAGCTTAACGGACAGGGGGTCCTACGAGCAGTACTTC. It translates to CASSLTDRGSYEQYF.

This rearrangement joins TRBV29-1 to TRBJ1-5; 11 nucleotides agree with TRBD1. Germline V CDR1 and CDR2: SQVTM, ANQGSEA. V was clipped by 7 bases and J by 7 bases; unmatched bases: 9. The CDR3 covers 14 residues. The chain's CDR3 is CSAQVGQGDQPQHF. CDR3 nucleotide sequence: TGCAGCGCCCAAGTGGGACAGGGGGACCAGCCCCAGCATTTT.

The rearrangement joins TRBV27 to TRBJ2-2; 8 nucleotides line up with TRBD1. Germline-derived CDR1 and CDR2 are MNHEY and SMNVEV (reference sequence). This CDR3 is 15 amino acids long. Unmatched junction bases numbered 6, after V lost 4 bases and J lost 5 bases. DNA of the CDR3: TGTGCCAGCAGTTCCCAGGGGGCAGGGACCGGGGAGCTGTTTTTT. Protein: CASSSQGAGTGELFF.

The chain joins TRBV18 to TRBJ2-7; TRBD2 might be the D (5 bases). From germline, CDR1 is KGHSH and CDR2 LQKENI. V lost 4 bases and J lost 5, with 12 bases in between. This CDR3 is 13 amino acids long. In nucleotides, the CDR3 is TGTGCCAGCTCACGTCAACGGGGAGACGAGCAGTACTTC. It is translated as CASSRQRGDEQYF.